The 18 T cell receptor beta chains below all came from one sample that was sequenced in a study of T cell responses to AZD1222 COVID-19 vaccine. The protocol was immunoSEQ multiplex PCR, while the TCRdb copy is restricted to in-frame clones and leaves out a portion. Here the sample spans around 170,000 clones, roughly 91% being singletons. Source: peripheral blood, taken on day 0 of AZD1222 vaccination. These receptors were obtained from an adult in good health.

V gene TRBV2 combines with J gene TRBJ1-5, with 9 nucleotides matching TRBD1. Trimming cost V 6 bases and J 7 bases; bases outside gene matches: 7. Per the germline V gene, CDR1 is SNHLY and CDR2 is FYNNEI. The CDR3 sequence is 14 residues long. This CDR3 reads CASSRTGVGQPQHF. The CDR3 nucleotides are TGTGCCAGCAGCAGGACAGGGGTAGGGCAGCCCCAGCATTTT.

This sequence joins TRBV7-2 and TRBJ2-1; no clear D. This CDR3 has 11 residues. CDR1 SGHTA and CDR2 FQGNSA come from the germline V gene. The V and J ends lost 4 bases and 7 bases respectively, with 5 bases between them. The CDR3 loop reads CASSSFNEQFF. CDR3 DNA sequence: TGTGCCAGCAGCTCCTTTAATGAGCAGTTCTTC. The entire variable domain, with the rest obtained from reference TRBV7-2 and TRBJ2-1, is as follows: GAGVSQSPSNKVTEKGKDVELRCDPISGHTALYWYRQSLGQGLEFLIYFQGNSAPDKSGLPSDRFSAERTGGSVSTLTIQRTQQEDSAVYLCASSSFNEQFFGPGTRLTVL.

This chain links TRBV7-8 with TRBJ1-2, with 10 nucleotides matching TRBD1. Trimming removed 5 bases from V and 4 bases from J; junction bases left unmatched: 7. CDR3 size: 15 residues. From germline, CDR1 is SGHVS and CDR2 FQNEAQ. Here the CDR3 DNA reads TGTGCCAGCAGCCATAGGGACAGGGGAATCTATGGCTACACCTTC. Residues: CASSHRDRGIYGYTF.

The V gene is TRBV5-4, the J gene TRBJ1-6, with TRBD1 matching 9 bases. The V gene end was trimmed by 4 bases and the J gene end by 8 bases; junction bases not matched to a gene: 4. The CDR3 sequence is 14 residues long. CDR1 and CDR2 from the germline V gene are SGHNT and YYREEE (reference sequence). The CDR3 reads CASSRTGVDSPLHF. As DNA, the CDR3 is TGTGCCAGCAGCCGGACAGGGGTCGATTCACCCCTCCACTTT.

V gene TRBV27 combines with J gene TRBJ2-1; a weak D match, TRBD2 (6 bases). Germline V gives CDR1 MNHEY, CDR2 SMNVEV (reference sequence). The V end was cut by 6 bases, the J end by 3 bases, with 12 bases between. There are 14 residues in the CDR3. The CDR3 protein is CASRRGGNYNEQFF. CDR3 DNA: TGTGCCAGCAGACGGGGCGGGAACTACAATGAGCAGTTCTTC.

Notes on this clone: As the CDR3 is not closed by the conserved phenylalanine or tryptophan, this likely results from a read error. The DNA is left out, because the CDR3 cannot be placed on it with certainty; the CDR3 is given as TCRdb lists it. The V call is TRBV12-3 or TRBV12-4, the J call TRBJ1-4; TRBD1 is taken as the D call from the table, unchecked against the DNA. The CDR3 comprises 10 residues, both ends counted. The CDR3 protein is CASSLEPTGP.

The rearrangement joins TRBV5-1 to TRBJ1-1, with D possibly matching TRBD1 (6 bases). The germline CDR1 and CDR2 sequences are SGHRS and YFSETQ. This CDR3 spans 15 amino acids. V was shortened by 4 bases and J by 4 bases, with 17 bases between the two germline ends. DNA for the CDR3: TGCGCCAGCAGCGGGGGACACGGGATTGCCACTGAAGCTTTCTTT. This translates into CASSGGHGIATEAFF.

The chain carries TRBV24-1 and TRBJ1-1, with D unclear. The CDR3 totals 15 residues. V dropped 3 bases and J dropped 1 base, with 11 bases sitting between them. Germline V gene sequence: CDR1 KGHDR, CDR2 SFDVKD. CDR3 sequence: CATSDPRTGNTEAFF. The CDR3 DNA reads TGTGCCACCAGTGATCCGCGGACCGGGAACACTGAAGCTTTCTTT.

J is TRBJ2-1 and V is TRBV27; TRBD1 might be the D (6 bases). Germline CDR1 and CDR2: MNHEY and SMNVEV (reference sequence). The CDR3 runs 15 residues. Trimming stripped 5 bases from V and 6 bases from J, with 17 bases between. CDR3 sequence reads: CASSPRLNRANEQFF. The CDR3, as DNA: TGTGCCAGCAGTCCCCGATTGAACAGGGCCAATGAGCAGTTCTTC.

The chain joins TRBV27 to TRBJ2-7, with 11 bases matching TRBD1. J lost 6 bases, V lost 6 bases, and 16 bases had no gene match. The germline V gene encodes CDR1 MNHEY and CDR2 SMNVEV (reference sequence). The CDR3 covers 17 residues. The CDR3 reads CASSSGTGGARFPEQYF. Here the CDR3 DNA reads TGTGCCAGCAGCTCCGGGACAGGGGGAGCCCGGTTTCCCGAGCAGTACTTC.

The rearrangement uses TRBV7-9 and TRBJ2-5; perhaps TRBD2 as D (6 bases). The CDR3 runs 14 residues. Per the germline V gene, CDR1 is SEHNR and CDR2 is FQNEAQ (reference sequence). Trimming pared 7 bases from V and 3 bases from J, leaving 15 bases between. In nucleotides, the CDR3 is TGTGCCAGCACCCCCTTGGGCGGGGAAGAGACCCAGTACTTC. Translated: CASTPLGGEETQYF.

The V call is TRBV14, the J call TRBJ1-4, with D unresolved. Germline-derived CDR1 and CDR2 are SGHDN and FVKESK. The CDR3 consists of 13 residues. V lost 0 bases, J lost 10 bases, and 9 bases lay in between. CDR3 residues: CASSQDGVRKLFF. The CDR3 coding sequence is TGTGCCAGCAGCCAAGATGGGGTTCGAAAACTGTTTTTT.

This chain uses TRBV18 with TRBJ2-7; TRBD1 matches at 9 bases. V shed 5 bases and J 3 bases; nucleotides not matched to a gene: 8. The CDR3 is 15 amino acids. CDR1 is KGHSH, CDR2 LQKENI, per germline. CDR3 sequence reads: CASSGWDRVSYEQYF. The CDR3 nucleotides read TGTGCCAGCTCAGGATGGGACAGGGTAAGCTACGAGCAGTACTTC.

This chain uses TRBV4-1 with TRBJ2-7; D not resolved. This CDR3 comprises 15 residues. The V gene lost 0 bases and the J gene lost 3 bases, with 12 bases spanning the gap. Germline lookup yields CDR1 MGHRA and CDR2 YSYEKL. The CDR3 loop reads CASSQDQSGLYEQYF. For the CDR3, the DNA is TGCGCCAGCAGCCAAGATCAATCCGGTCTCTACGAGCAGTACTTC.

The V call is TRBV19, the J call TRBJ2-1; TRBD2 matches 11 bases. J gave up 4 bases and V 4 bases, and 9 bases lay outside the gene matches. This CDR3 has 17 residues. CDR1 and CDR2 from the germline V gene are LNHDA and SQIVND (reference sequence). The CDR3 DNA sequence: TGTGCCAGTAGTACGCACCAGACTAGCGGGATTTACAATGAGCAGTTCTTC. It translates to CASSTHQTSGIYNEQFF.

The V gene is TRBV15, the J gene TRBJ2-4; tentatively, D is TRBD1 (6 bases). V was shortened by 2 bases and J by 3 bases, with 20 bases between the two germline ends. CDR1 LNHNV and CDR2 YYDKDF come from the germline V gene (reference sequence). The CDR3 runs to 18 residues. The CDR3 sequence: CATSRRQGHTRVKNIQYF. The DNA of the CDR3 is TGTGCCACCAGCAGAAGGCAGGGGCATACCCGGGTCAAAAACATTCAGTACTTC.

J is TRBJ2-7 and V is TRBV28; TRBD2 aligns across 12 bases. The CDR3 is made up of 14 amino acids. V dropped 6 bases and J dropped 4; count of bases not matched to a gene: 4. Germline assignment: CDR1 MDHEN and CDR2 SYDVKM. CDR3 nucleotides: TGTGCCAGCAGCTCGACTAGCGGGAGTTACGAGCAGTACTTC. It translates to CASSSTSGSYEQYF.

The gene calls are TRBV1 and TRBJ2-5; the table names TRBD2, a call not compared with the DNA. TRBV1 is noted as a pseudogene. CDR3 length: 20 amino acids. CDR3 loop: CTSSQECPGGFGVSQETQYF. CDR3 DNA sequence: TGCACCAGCAGCCAAGAATGTCCGGGAGGGTTCGGTGTGTCGCAAGAGACCCAGTACTTC.